These 19 T cell receptor beta chains were sequenced from one sample in a study of blood T cell repertoires in COVID-19. Sequencing was performed with immunoSEQ multiplex PCR; in TCRdb, only in-frame clones are kept and a portion is missing. Among approximately 270,000 clones listed, about 89% were seen once. Sequencing used peripheral blood. The receptors were gathered from a man between 25 and 39 years old with acute or convalescent COVID-19.

The rearrangement uses TRBV21-1 and TRBJ1-1. TRBV21-1 is assigned pseudogene status. The CDR3 has 15 residues. The CDR3 reads CASSKALGGANEAFF. For the CDR3, the DNA is TGTGCCAGCAGCAAAGCGCTGGGGGGGGCTAATGAAGCTTTCTTT.

This clone has only one observation. The V call is TRBV7-8, the J call TRBJ1-5; perhaps TRBD1 as D (5 bases). The CDR3 is 15 amino acids. Germline V gives CDR1 SGHVS, CDR2 FQNEAQ. Trimming took 6 bases from V and 2 from J, leaving 14 bases between them. For the CDR3, the DNA is TGTGCCAGCAGGGCAGGGTCCCTGGGCAATCAGCCCCAGCATTTT. It codes for CASRAGSLGNQPQHF.

CDR3 DNA sequence: TGTGCCAGTAGTCCTTGGACAAACAATCAGCCCCAGCATTTT. Translating gives CASSPWTNNQPQHF. The chain links TRBV19 to TRBJ1-5, with TRBD1 as a possible D gene (5 bases). The CDR3 is 14 amino acids. CDR1 is LNHDA and CDR2 is SQIVND in the germline V gene (reference sequence). The V end was cut by 5 bases, the J end by 3 bases, with 11 bases between.

The chain combines TRBV28 with TRBJ2-1; a weak D match, TRBD2 (7 bases). CDR1 MDHEN and CDR2 SYDVKM come from the germline V gene. Trimming took 7 bases from V and 8 from J, leaving 24 bases between them. The CDR3 extends over 16 amino acids. CDR3 region: CASNPWEGGAGHEQFF. CDR3 bases: TGTGCCAGCAACCCCTGGGAGGGGGGAGCGGGACATGAGCAGTTCTTC.

The V gene is TRBV28, the J gene TRBJ2-4; a weak D match, TRBD2 (6 bases). Germline V CDR1 and CDR2: MDHEN, SYDVKM. The CDR3 runs to 15 residues. V gave up 6 bases and J gave up 0 bases, with 12 bases separating them. The CDR3 sequence: CASRGPGLAKNIQYF. Here the CDR3 DNA reads TGTGCCAGCAGAGGACCGGGACTAGCCAAAAACATTCAGTACTTC.

The chain is built from TRBV7-9 and TRBJ1-5; 8 bases are shared with TRBD1. The CDR3 spans 14 residues. V lost 5 bases, J lost 6 bases, and 6 bases stayed unmatched. The germline CDR1 and CDR2 sequences are SEHNR and FQNEAQ (reference sequence). The CDR3: CASSLGQGGQPQHF. The CDR3, as DNA: TGTGCCAGCAGCCTTGGACAGGGAGGTCAGCCCCAGCATTTT.

DNA of the CDR3: TGTGCTACCGAAACCCCCGCGAGCTCTGGAAACACCATATATTTT. Translated, it gives CATETPASSGNTIYF. V usage is TRBV10-3 and J usage is TRBJ1-3; no clear D. The germline V gene has CDR1 ENHRY and CDR2 SYGVKD. The CDR3 totals 15 residues.

This chain's CDR3 is CASSPGTYQTYPDEQFF. The CDR3 nucleotides read TGTGCCAGCAGCCCCGGGACTTACCAGACTTACCCCGATGAGCAGTTCTTC. V gene TRBV9 combines with J gene TRBJ2-1, with D perhaps TRBD2 (6 bases). With 4 bases removed from V and 8 bases from J, the gap between germline ends came to 25 bases. The CDR3 spans 17 residues. Germline CDR1 SGDLS, CDR2 YYNGEE.

This chain connects TRBV5-5 to TRBJ1-2; 10 bases fit TRBD1. The CDR3 spans 14 residues. The junction had 4 bases not matched to a gene; V was cut back by 3 bases and J by 5 bases. Germline CDR1 reads SGHKS; CDR2 reads YYEKEE (reference sequence). CDR3 coding DNA: TGTGCCAGCAGCTGGGACAGGGGAGCTTATGGCTACACCTTC. Translated: CASSWDRGAYGYTF.

The chain uses TRBV28 and TRBJ1-4; no clear D. Germline V lookup: CDR1 MDHEN, CDR2 SYDVKM. V was cut by 1 base and J by 8 bases, with 5 bases left in between. This CDR3 is 12 amino acids long. CDR3 protein: CASSLSGEKLFF. The CDR3 DNA sequence: TGTGCCAGCAGTTTATCGGGAGAAAAACTGTTTTTT.

The V and J genes are TRBV3-1 (or the pseudogene TRBV3-2) and TRBJ2-3, with D possibly being TRBD2 (6 bases). V was clipped by 5 bases and J by 1 base, with 7 bases between them. CDR1 is LGHDT, CDR2 YNNKEL, per germline (reference sequence). The CDR3 is 13 residues long. The CDR3: CASSGTGTDTQYF. In DNA, the CDR3 is TGTGCCAGCAGCGGGACTGGCACAGATACGCAGTATTTT.

This rearrangement joins TRBV15 to TRBJ1-6; 7 nucleotides match TRBD1. The CDR3 sequence is 15 residues long. The germline V gene has CDR1 LNHNV and CDR2 YYDKDF (reference sequence). The trim removed 0 bases at V and 6 bases at J, leaving 2 bases unmatched. The CDR3 DNA sequence: TGTGCCACCAGCAGAGATCCAGGGGGTAATTCACCCCTCCACTTT. Its protein product is CATSRDPGGNSPLHF.

The chain links TRBV7-9 to TRBJ1-1; TRBD1 matches 7 bases. The V gene end was trimmed by 5 bases and the J gene end by 0 bases; junction bases not matched to a gene: 3. This CDR3 spans 14 amino acids. CDR1 SEHNR and CDR2 FQNEAQ come from the germline V gene (reference sequence). In DNA, the CDR3 is TGTGCCAGCAGCAGGGGACAGCTGAACACTGAAGCTTTCTTT. It codes for CASSRGQLNTEAFF. Full variable domain (missing parts from reference TRBV7-9 and TRBJ1-1): DTGVSQNPRHKITKRGQNVTFRCDPISEHNRLYWYRQTLGQGPEFLTYFQNEAQLEKSRLLSDRFSAERPKGSFSTLEIQRTEQGDSAMYLCASSRGQLNTEAFFGQGTRLTVV.

This clone was observed a handful of times. The gene calls are TRBV7-9 and TRBJ1-1; no reliable D call. This CDR3 is built from 14 residues. Trimming removed 1 base from V and 1 base from J, with 7 bases in between. Looked up from germline, CDR1 is SEHNR and CDR2 is FQNEAQ (reference sequence). CDR3 amino acids: CASSLDVRNTEAFF. The CDR3 coding sequence is TGTGCCAGCAGCTTAGACGTGAGGAACACTGAAGCTTTCTTT.

The chain combines TRBV3-1 (or the pseudogene TRBV3-2) with TRBJ1-6; D unclear. This CDR3 contains 14 residues. V was cut by 6 bases and J by 6 bases, with 12 bases left in between. CDR1 is LGHDT and CDR2 is YNNKEL in the germline V gene (reference sequence). The CDR3 DNA reads as TGTGCCAGCAGACTGGACGGACTTAATTCACCCCTCCACTTT. This gives the protein CASRLDGLNSPLHF.

This chain links TRBV7-3 with TRBJ1-2; D is perhaps TRBD1 (5 bases). This CDR3 spans 15 amino acids. Germline lookup yields CDR1 SGHTA and CDR2 FQGTGA. Trimming removed 5 bases at V and 7 bases at J, with 20 bases between. The CDR3 nucleotides read TGTGCCAGCAGCCCGACGGGACGCCCGGGGGGTGGCTACACCTTC. Amino acid sequence: CASSPTGRPGGGYTF.

The chain carries TRBV6-6 and TRBJ1-2; no firm D call. This CDR3 has 14 residues. Germline lookup yields CDR1 MNHNY and CDR2 SVGAGI (reference sequence). V was clipped by 8 bases and J by 5 bases, with 18 bases between them. CDR3: CASDSLMVGYGYTF. DNA of the CDR3: TGTGCCAGCGACTCTCTAATGGTCGGGTATGGCTACACCTTC.

This clone was counted between two and nine times. V gene TRBV6-9 combines with J gene TRBJ1-5, with TRBD1 identical over 9 bases. CDR3 length: 15 residues. V lost 8 bases, J lost 6 bases, and 11 bases stayed unmatched. Germline V lookup: CDR1 MNHGY, CDR2 SVAAGI. CDR3 sequence: CASPGQGFSSQPQHF. The CDR3 bases are TGTGCCAGCCCGGGACAGGGTTTTTCTAGTCAGCCCCAGCATTTT.

The rearrangement uses TRBV4-1 and TRBJ1-1; tentative D call: TRBD1 (5 bases). There are 15 residues in the CDR3. V was trimmed by 4 bases and J by 5 bases, leaving 17 bases between them. The germline V gene encodes CDR1 MGHRA and CDR2 YSYEKL. The CDR3 DNA reads TGCGCCAGCAGCCTCAACCCGGGGGTTAGGACTGAAGCTTTCTTT. Its translation: CASSLNPGVRTEAFF.